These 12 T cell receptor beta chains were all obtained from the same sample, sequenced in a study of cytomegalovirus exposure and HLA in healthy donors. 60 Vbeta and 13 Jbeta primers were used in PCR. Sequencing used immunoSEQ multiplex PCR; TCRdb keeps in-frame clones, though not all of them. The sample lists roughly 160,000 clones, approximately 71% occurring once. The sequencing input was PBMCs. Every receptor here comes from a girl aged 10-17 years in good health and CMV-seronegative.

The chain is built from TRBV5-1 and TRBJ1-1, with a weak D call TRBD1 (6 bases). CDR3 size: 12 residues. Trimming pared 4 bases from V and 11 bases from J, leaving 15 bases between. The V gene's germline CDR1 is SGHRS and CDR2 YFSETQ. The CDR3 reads CASSGGATEAFF. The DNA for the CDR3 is TGCGCCAGCAGCGGGGGGGCGACGGAGGCTTTCTTT.

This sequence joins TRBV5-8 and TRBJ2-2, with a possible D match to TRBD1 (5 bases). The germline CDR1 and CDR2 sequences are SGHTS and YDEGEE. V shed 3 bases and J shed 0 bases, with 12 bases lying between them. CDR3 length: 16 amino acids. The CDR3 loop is CASSWTRQSNTGELFF. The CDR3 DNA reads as TGTGCCAGCAGCTGGACCCGACAGTCGAACACCGGGGAGCTGTTTTTT.

The CDR3 reads CASSAGNMNTEAFF. In DNA, the CDR3 is TGTGCCAGCAGTGCCGGGAACATGAACACTGAAGCTTTCTTT. V is TRBV6-5 and J is TRBJ1-1; D call uncertain. CDR1 is MNHEY, CDR2 SVGAGI, per germline. The ends were cut back, 5 bases at V and 0 bases at J, with 10 bases in the middle. The CDR3 length is 14 residues.

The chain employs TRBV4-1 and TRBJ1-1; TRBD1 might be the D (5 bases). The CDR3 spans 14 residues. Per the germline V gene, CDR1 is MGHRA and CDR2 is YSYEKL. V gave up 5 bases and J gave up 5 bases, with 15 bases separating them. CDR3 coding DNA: TGCGCCAGCAGCTCCCCAGGGTGGGGAACTGAAGCTTTCTTT. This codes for CASSSPGWGTEAFF.

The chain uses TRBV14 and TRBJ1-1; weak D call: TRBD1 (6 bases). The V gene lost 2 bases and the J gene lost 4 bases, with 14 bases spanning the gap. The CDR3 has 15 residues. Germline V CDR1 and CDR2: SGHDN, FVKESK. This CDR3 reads CASSQTGIFSTEAFF. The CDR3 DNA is TGTGCCAGCAGCCAAACAGGGATCTTTAGCACTGAAGCTTTCTTT. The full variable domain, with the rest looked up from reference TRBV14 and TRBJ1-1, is EAGVTQFPSHSVIEKGQTVTLRCDPISGHDNLYWYRRVMGKEIKFLLHFVKESKQDESGMPNNRFLAERTGGTYSTLKVQPAELEDSGVYFCASSQTGIFSTEAFFGQGTRLTVV.

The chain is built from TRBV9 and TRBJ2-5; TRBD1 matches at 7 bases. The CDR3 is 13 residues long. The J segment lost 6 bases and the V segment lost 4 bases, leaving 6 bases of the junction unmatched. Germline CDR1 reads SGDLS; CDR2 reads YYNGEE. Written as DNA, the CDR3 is TGTGCCAGCAGCCAAACAGGGGCACAGACCCAGTACTTC. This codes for CASSQTGAQTQYF.

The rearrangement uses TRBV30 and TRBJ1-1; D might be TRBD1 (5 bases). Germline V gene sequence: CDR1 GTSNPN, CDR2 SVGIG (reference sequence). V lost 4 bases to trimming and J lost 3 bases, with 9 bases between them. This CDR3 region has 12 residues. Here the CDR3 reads CAWTGRDTEAFF. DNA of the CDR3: TGTGCCTGGACAGGGAGGGACACTGAAGCTTTCTTT.

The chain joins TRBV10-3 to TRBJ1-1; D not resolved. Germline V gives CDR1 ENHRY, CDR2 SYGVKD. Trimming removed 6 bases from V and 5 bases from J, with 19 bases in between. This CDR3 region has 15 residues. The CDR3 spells CAIRVLLGGETEAFF. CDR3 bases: TGTGCCATCAGAGTTCTACTCGGCGGGGAGACTGAAGCTTTCTTT.

Here the CDR3 reads CASSRKGQGGPSGGNTGELFF. As DNA, the CDR3 is TGCGCCAGCAGCCGGAAAGGACAGGGAGGGCCTAGCGGGGGAAACACCGGGGAGCTGTTTTTT. The chain has TRBV5-1 and TRBJ2-2; 10 bases map to TRBD2. Trimming cost V 4 bases and J 2 bases; bases outside gene matches: 20. The CDR3 runs to 21 residues. Germline CDR1 is SGHRS and CDR2 is YFSETQ.

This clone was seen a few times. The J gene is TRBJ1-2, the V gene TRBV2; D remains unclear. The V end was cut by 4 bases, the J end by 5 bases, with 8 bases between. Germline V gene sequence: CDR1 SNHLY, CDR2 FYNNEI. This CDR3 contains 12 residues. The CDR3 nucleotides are TGTGCCAGCAGTGTGCAGACTTATGGCTACACCTTC. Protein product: CASSVQTYGYTF.

CDR3 residues: CASPRGGGGTEAFF. CDR3 in DNA: TGTGCCAGCCCTCGAGGGGGCGGGGGGACTGAAGCTTTCTTT. J is TRBJ1-1 and V is TRBV19; 7 bases match TRBD1. The CDR3 is 14 residues long. CDR1 is LNHDA, CDR2 SQIVND, per germline (reference sequence). Trimming cost V 9 bases and J 5 bases; bases outside gene matches: 12.

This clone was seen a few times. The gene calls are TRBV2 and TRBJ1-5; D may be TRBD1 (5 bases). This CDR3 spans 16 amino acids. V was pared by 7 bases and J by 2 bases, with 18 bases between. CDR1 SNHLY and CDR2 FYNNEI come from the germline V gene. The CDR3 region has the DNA TGTGCCAGCACCCCCCCTATAGGGGATGGCAATCAGCCCCAGCATTTT. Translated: CASTPPIGDGNQPQHF.